Presented here are 31 T cell receptor beta chains from one specimen sequenced in a study of T-cell memory formation after mild COVID-19 (dated by TCRdb to about 2021). Receptor amplification or capture employed 5' RACE. For sequencing, an Illumina NovaSeq 6000 was employed. TCRdb reprocessed the public reads (quality trimming at Q25 with fastp, clone calling with MiXCR) and kept in-frame beta chains. Rows merge per CDR3 protein into single entries with the most common DNA and genes. Counted in this sample were approximately 100,000 distinct CDR3 sequences; 11% of them appeared once. In total, the top ten clones hold roughly 40% of the sample. Sequenced: PBMCs or a T cell subset sorted from them (not recorded which). The receptors shown here come from a man aged 18 to 35 who had mild COVID-19 (a few samples of this study predate the infection). The sample titles of this study are shuffled in the database, so cell type and time point are left out; the donor was told from shared clones.

This clonotype was seen a few times. The chain employs TRBV10-2 and TRBJ2-1; D is unresolved. Between the trimmed V and J ends, which lost 6 bases and 0 bases, there was a span of 12 bases. This CDR3 is built from 15 residues. CDR1 is WSHSY, CDR2 SAAADI, per germline. CDR3 sequence: CASRPGTSSYNEQFF. CDR3 DNA sequence: TGCGCCAGCAGGCCCGGCACGAGCTCCTACAATGAGCAGTTCTTC.

J is TRBJ1-4 and V is TRBV21-1. TRBV21-1 is assigned pseudogene status. This CDR3 has 14 residues. The CDR3 spells CASSIKIKGEKLFF. The DNA of the CDR3 is TGTGCCAGCAGCATAAAAATAAAGGGTGAAAAACTGTTTTTT.

This clonotype was detected ten times or more. The gene calls are TRBV10-1 and TRBJ2-3, with D unresolved. The CDR3 sequence is 11 residues long. The germline V gene has CDR1 WNHNN and CDR2 SYGVQD (reference sequence). V lost 4 bases and J 8 bases, leaving 7 bases between the germline ends. CDR3 nucleotide sequence: TGCGCCAGCAGTGGAATTGGTACGCAGTATTTT. Amino acid sequence: CASSGIGTQYF.

The chain has TRBV12-3 or TRBV12-4 and TRBJ2-2; D assignment may be TRBD1 or TRBD2 (5 bases each). This CDR3 has 17 amino acids. V lost 2 bases and J lost 4, with 17 bases in between. CDR3 DNA sequence: TGTGCCAGCAGTTTATCCCGGGGCAGGGCGGTCACCGGGGAGCTGTTTTTT. This gives the protein CASSLSRGRAVTGELFF.

This clonotype was found a few times. The chain carries TRBV5-6 and TRBJ2-3; no firm D call. The CDR3 runs to 18 residues. V was trimmed by 0 bases and J by 0 bases, leaving 17 bases between them. The germline CDR1 and CDR2 sequences are SGHDT and YYEEEE. The chain's CDR3 is CASSLDLPRYTSTDTQYF. The DNA of the CDR3 is TGTGCCAGCAGCTTGGACCTACCAAGATATACTAGCACAGATACGCAGTATTTT.

Ten or more counts support this clonotype. The chain is built from TRBV20-1 and TRBJ2-7, with D perhaps assigned TRBD1 or TRBD2 (5 bases each). Per the germline V gene, CDR1 is DFQATT and CDR2 is SNEGSKA (reference sequence). This CDR3 region has 12 residues. Trimming pared 3 bases from V and 1 base from J, leaving 7 bases between. The CDR3 here is CSARGPSYEQYV. CDR3 bases: TGCAGTGCTAGGGGACCGTCCTACGAGCAGTACGTC.

This clonotype has more than one count but fewer than ten. V gene TRBV12-3 or TRBV12-4 combines with J gene TRBJ1-5; D is undetermined. The CDR3 extends over 13 amino acids. The V end lost 1 base, the J end lost 3 bases, and 4 bases lay between the germline ends. CDR3 region: CASSLGNNQPQHF. The CDR3 nucleotides are TGTGCCAGCAGTTTAGGGAACAATCAGCCCCAGCATTTT.

This clonotype was recorded a few times. The chain links TRBV20-1 to TRBJ1-1; possible D gene TRBD1, 6 bases. This CDR3 comprises 13 residues. V was cut by 3 bases and J by 12 bases, with 20 bases left in between. The germline gives CDR1 DFQATT, CDR2 SNEGSKA (reference sequence). The CDR3 protein is CSARNREILGPFF. For the CDR3, the DNA is TGCAGTGCTAGGAACAGGGAAATTCTAGGACCTTTCTTT.

The chain uses TRBV5-1 and TRBJ2-1, with D maybe TRBD1 (6 bases). The V end was cut by 3 bases, the J end by 10 bases, with 20 bases between. CDR3 length: 15 amino acids. CDR1 and CDR2 from the germline V gene are SGHRS and YFSETQ. CDR3 bases: TGCGCCAGCAGCTCAACCGGGACAAGCCGGATAGAGCAGTTCTTC. It encodes CASSSTGTSRIEQFF.

V usage is TRBV7-9 and J usage is TRBJ1-3; D gene uncertain. The V end was cut by 7 bases, the J end by 4 bases, with 23 bases between. Germline V gene lookup returns CDR1 SEHNR and CDR2 FQNEAQ (reference sequence). This CDR3 has 17 residues. The CDR3: CASNPLAGSSGGNTIYF. The CDR3 DNA reads TGTGCCAGCAACCCACTGGCTGGATCTTCTGGCGGAAACACCATATATTTT.

This clonotype was observed a few times. CDR3 amino acids: CASSLESGSHQETQYF. CDR3 sequence (DNA): TGTGCCAGCAGCTTGGAGTCAGGGTCTCACCAAGAGACCCAGTACTTC. This chain joins TRBV5-8 and TRBJ2-5, with a possible D match to TRBD1 (5 bases). The CDR3 totals 16 residues. Trimming left V 0 bases short and J 0 bases short, with 12 bases between. Germline CDR1 and CDR2: SGHTS and YDEGEE.

The chain carries TRBV4-1 and TRBJ2-7, with D unclear. V lost 4 bases to trimming and J lost 0 bases, with 13 bases between them. Germline values: CDR1 MGHRA, CDR2 YSYEKL. The CDR3 has 15 amino acids. The CDR3 coding sequence is TGCGCCAGCAGCCGATACATAGATGGCTCCTACGAGCAGTACGTC. The encoded protein is CASSRYIDGSYEQYV.

The rearrangement joins TRBV4-3 to TRBJ2-5, with D unclear. Trimming stripped 1 base from V and 5 bases from J, with 26 bases between. This CDR3 region has 19 residues. Germline V gene sequence: CDR1 LGHNA, CDR2 YSLEER. The CDR3 bases are TGCGCCAGCAGCCAAGTCCCGGCGGTTCACAGAGCCTTGAGGGAGACCCAGTACTTC. It encodes CASSQVPAVHRALRETQYF.

The chain recombines TRBV7-2 with TRBJ2-5; 9 bases are shared with TRBD1. The germline gives CDR1 SGHTA, CDR2 FQGNSA. The CDR3 consists of 15 residues. J was trimmed by 2 bases and V by 1 base; bases with no gene match: 2. This CDR3 reads CASSLGTGEQETQYF. DNA of the CDR3: TGTGCCAGCAGCTTAGGGACAGGGGAACAAGAGACCCAGTACTTC.

This chain uses TRBV3-1 with TRBJ2-1; unclear D gene. Germline values: CDR1 LGHDT, CDR2 YNNKEL (reference sequence). V gave up 5 bases and J gave up 8 bases, with 25 bases separating them. The CDR3 covers 17 residues. CDR3 protein: CASSALGGATHHDEQFF. The CDR3 coding sequence is TGTGCCAGCAGCGCCCTAGGTGGAGCCACCCATCACGATGAGCAGTTCTTC.

This clonotype was recorded a few times. This sequence joins TRBV11-2 and TRBJ2-3; TRBD2 is a possible D gene (5 bases). CDR3 size: 16 residues. In germline, CDR1 is SGHAT, CDR2 FQNNGV. V lost 5 bases and J lost 5, with 20 bases in between. The CDR3 here is CASSDAGRGGLDTQYF. The DNA of the CDR3 is TGTGCCAGCAGCGACGCCGGCCGTGGCGGGCTAGATACGCAGTATTTT.

This clonotype occurred a few times. V usage is TRBV5-5 and J usage is TRBJ2-5, with 11 bases that match TRBD2. CDR1 and CDR2 from the germline V gene are SGHKS and YYEKEE (reference sequence). The CDR3 has 13 amino acids. With V trimmed by 7 bases and J by 10 bases, 9 bases remained unmatched. The CDR3 DNA is TGTGCCAGCGGGGCGACTAGCGGGGATCACCAGTACTTC. Encoded protein: CASGATSGDHQYF.

This clonotype appeared a few times. The chain uses TRBV11-2 and TRBJ2-7; no reliable D call. The CDR3 runs to 11 residues. Trimming removed 2 bases at V and 8 bases at J, with 7 bases between. Germline CDR1 reads SGHAT; CDR2 reads FQNNGV. The CDR3 reads CASSLLRQQYF. CDR3 coding DNA: TGTGCCAGCAGCTTATTAAGGCAGCAGTACTTC.

There are a few counts of this clonotype. The chain recombines TRBV4-3 with TRBJ1-1; D is unclear. Germline CDR1 and CDR2: LGHNA and YSLEER. This CDR3 contains 13 residues. Trimming stripped 0 bases from V and 0 bases from J, with 2 bases between. In nucleotides, the CDR3 is TGCGCCAGCAGCCAAGAGGTGAACACTGAAGCTTTCTTT. It translates to CASSQEVNTEAFF.

A few counts support this clonotype. This rearrangement joins TRBV6-5 to TRBJ1-1; D may be TRBD1 (5 bases). The CDR3 is made up of 14 amino acids. Germline V gene lookup returns CDR1 MNHEY and CDR2 SVGAGI. V was cut by 2 bases and J by 0 bases, with 7 bases left in between. In DNA form, the CDR3 reads TGTGCCAGCAGTTACCAGGGACTGAACACTGAAGCTTTCTTT. Translated, it gives CASSYQGLNTEAFF.

This clonotype was seen more than once but under ten times. The rearrangement links TRBV4-2 to TRBJ2-5; 9 nucleotides match TRBD2. The trim removed 1 base at V and 5 bases at J, leaving 8 bases unmatched. CDR1 is LGHNA, CDR2 YNFKEQ, per germline. CDR3 size: 16 residues. The CDR3 region is CASSQVPGSGGETQYF. The CDR3 DNA sequence: TGTGCCAGCAGCCAAGTACCGGGTAGCGGGGGTGAGACCCAGTACTTC.

The chain has TRBV20-1 and TRBJ1-6, with TRBD1 matching over 10 bases. The CDR3 totals 15 residues. Germline loops: CDR1 DFQATT, CDR2 SNEGSKA (reference sequence). The V segment lost 3 bases and the J segment 7 bases; nucleotides outside the gene matches: 6. The CDR3, as DNA: TGCAGTGCTAGGACAGGGGGCAGCGGGAATTCACCCCTCCACTTT. Translated, it gives CSARTGGSGNSPLHF.

This clonotype was detected ten times or more. This rearrangement joins TRBV15 to TRBJ2-7; D not certain. CDR3 size: 14 residues. Germline assignment: CDR1 LNHNV and CDR2 YYDKDF (reference sequence). V was trimmed by 3 bases and J by 6 bases, leaving 15 bases between them. CDR3 sequence reads: CATSSYIGASEQYV. The CDR3 bases are TGTGCCACCAGCAGTTATATTGGAGCTTCCGAGCAGTACGTC.

This clonotype showed up just a few times. The chain links TRBV27 to TRBJ2-7; D tentatively reads TRBD1 or TRBD2 (5 bases each). Germline-derived CDR1 and CDR2 are MNHEY and SMNVEV (reference sequence). This CDR3 comprises 12 residues. Trimming stripped 6 bases from V and 5 bases from J, with 11 bases between. As DNA, the CDR3 is TGTGCCAGCAGGGGGGACGAAGACGAGCAGTACTTC. Its protein is CASRGDEDEQYF.

This clonotype occurred a few times. The genes are TRBV7-9 and TRBJ1-5, with D hard to call. CDR1 and CDR2 (germline): SEHNR, FQNEAQ (reference sequence). CDR3 length equals 14 residues. Trimming removed 5 bases from V and 4 bases from J, with 12 bases in between. The CDR3 is CASSPSIPNQPQHF. In nucleotides, the CDR3 is TGTGCCAGCAGCCCATCTATCCCTAATCAGCCCCAGCATTTT.

V is TRBV20-1 and J is TRBJ1-5; D is uncertain. The CDR3 sequence is 12 residues long. The ends were cut back, 4 bases at V and 4 bases at J, with 8 bases in the middle. Germline V CDR1 and CDR2: DFQATT, SNEGSKA (reference sequence). The CDR3 nucleotides read TGCAGTGCTATATCAGGTAATCAGCCCCAGCATTTT. It specifies CSAISGNQPQHF.

This clonotype was detected only a few times. V is TRBV7-6 and J is TRBJ1-5; D gene uncertain. The length of the CDR3 is 13 residues. Per the germline V gene, CDR1 is SGHVS and CDR2 is FNYEAQ. V lost 5 bases to trimming and J lost 3 bases, with 8 bases between them. DNA for the CDR3: TGTGCCAGCAGCACAGAGGTCAATCAGCCCCAGCATTTT. Its translation is CASSTEVNQPQHF.

The chain couples TRBV7-6 to TRBJ2-2; TRBD2 matches at 9 bases. The CDR3 runs 17 residues. The J segment lost 5 bases and the V segment lost 8 bases, leaving 15 bases of the junction unmatched. The V gene's germline CDR1 is SGHVS and CDR2 FNYEAQ. CDR3 sequence: CASSFVSGGLGTGELFF. CDR3 DNA sequence: TGTGCCAGCTCTTTCGTTAGCGGGGGTCTTGGGACCGGGGAGCTGTTTTTT.

The sample holds a few counts of this clonotype. This CDR3 reads CASSLVPRGIDQETQYF. The CDR3 DNA reads TGTGCCAGCAGTTTAGTTCCCCGGGGGATCGACCAAGAGACCCAGTACTTC. The chain links TRBV12-3 or TRBV12-4 to TRBJ2-5, with D possibly being TRBD2 (6 bases). The V gene lost 1 base and the J gene lost 0 bases, with 15 bases spanning the gap. The CDR3 runs 17 residues.

A few counts support this clonotype. V and J are TRBV6-1 and TRBJ2-1; D is uncertain. The germline V and J ends were trimmed by 3 bases and 6 bases, with 6 bases remaining between them. The CDR3 runs 12 residues. Germline-derived CDR1 and CDR2 are MNHNS and SASEGT. This CDR3 is CASSENLNEQFF. The CDR3 region has the DNA TGTGCCAGCAGTGAGAACCTCAATGAGCAGTTCTTC.

This clonotype was observed a handful of times. The chain has TRBV7-2 and TRBJ1-1; 9 positions match TRBD1. The CDR3 sequence is 15 residues long. V was clipped by 4 bases and J by 4 bases; unmatched bases: 7. The germline V gene has CDR1 SGHTA and CDR2 FQGNSA. The CDR3 coding sequence is TGTGCCAGCAGCTCCAGACAGGGGGTGGGCACTGAAGCTTTCTTT. Residues: CASSSRQGVGTEAFF.